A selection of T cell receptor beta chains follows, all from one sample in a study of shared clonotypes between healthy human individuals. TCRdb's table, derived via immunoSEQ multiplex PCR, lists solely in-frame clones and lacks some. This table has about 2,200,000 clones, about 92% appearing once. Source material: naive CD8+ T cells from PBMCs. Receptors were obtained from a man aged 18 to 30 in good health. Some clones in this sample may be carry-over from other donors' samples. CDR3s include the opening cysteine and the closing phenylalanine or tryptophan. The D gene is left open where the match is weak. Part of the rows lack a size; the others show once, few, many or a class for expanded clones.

CASSIDARPSGDQYF	TGTGCCAGTAGTATAGACGCACGGCCGTCGGGAGACCAGTACTTC	NA	NA	TRBJ2-5	TRBV19
CASSLMLAGPTDTQYF	TGTGCCAGCAGCTTAATGTTAGCGGGGCCCACAGATACGCAGTATTTT	once	TRBD2	TRBJ2-3	TRBV11-2
CASSVTGGSQPQHF	TGTGCCAGCAGTGTAACAGGGGGCTCTCAGCCCCAGCATTTT	NA	TRBD1	TRBJ1-5	TRBV27
CASSLVREGRFDEQYF	TGTGCCAGCAGCTTAGTTCGGGAGGGCCGATTCGACGAGCAGTACTTC	NA	TRBD2	TRBJ2-7	TRBV7-2
CASSHKGLPRGYGYTF	TGTGCCAGCAGCCACAAGGGACTCCCCAGAGGCTATGGCTACACCTTC	NA	NA	TRBJ1-2	TRBV27
CASSERFTSGLRGDEQFF	TGTGCCAGCAGTGAGCGATTCACTAGCGGCTTAAGGGGGGATGAGCAGTTCTTC	NA	TRBD2	TRBJ2-1	TRBV2
CASSRGTKDTDEQYF	TGCGCCAGCAGCAGGGGGACAAAGGATACCGACGAGCAGTACTTC	NA	NA	TRBJ2-7	TRBV5-1
CASSQDLGQGNEKLFF	TGCGCCAGCAGCCAAGATCTTGGACAGGGTAATGAAAAACTGTTTTTT	NA	TRBD1	TRBJ1-4	TRBV4-1
CATRPRGKETQYF	TGTGCCACCAGGCCGCGGGGGAAAGAGACCCAGTACTTC	once	TRBD2	TRBJ2-5	TRBV15
CASSYSAGTLNTEAFF	TGTGCCAGCAGTTACAGTGCAGGGACTTTGAACACTGAAGCTTTCTTT	once	NA	TRBJ1-1	TRBV6-5
CASSPGQGLQGEQFF	TGTGCCAGCAGCCCGGGCCAGGGCCTACAAGGGGAGCAGTTCTTC	NA	NA	TRBJ2-1	TRBV13
CASSLAPRLIHEQYF	TGTGCCAGCAGCTTAGCCCCCCGGCTAATCCACGAGCAGTACTTC	NA	NA	TRBJ2-7	TRBV11-2
CASSLGNEQFF	TGTGCCAGCAGTCTTGGGAATGAGCAGTTCTTC	NA	NA	TRBJ2-1	TRBV28
CASSPGGTAAYEQYF	TGTGCCAGCAGCCCCGGAGGGACGGCGGCCTACGAGCAGTACTTC	NA	NA	TRBJ2-7	TRBV9
CASSEATWRGGSYEQYF	TGTGCCAGCTCAGAAGCCACGTGGAGGGGGGGTTCCTACGAGCAGTACTTC	NA	NA	TRBJ2-7	TRBV18
CASSLALEERNWTLHGYTF	TGTGCCAGCAGCTTGGCCCTTGAGGAGCGGAATTGGACCCTACATGGCTACACCTTC	NA	NA	TRBJ1-2	TRBV5-8
CASAAGGPRETQYF	TGTGCCAGCGCGGCGGGAGGGCCGAGGGAGACCCAGTACTTC	NA	TRBD2	TRBJ2-5	TRBV6-5